Each of the 24 T cell receptor beta chains below was sequenced from the same sample in a study of blood T cell repertoires in COVID-19. The protocol was immunoSEQ multiplex PCR, while the TCRdb copy is restricted to in-frame clones and leaves out a portion. The profile shows about 140,000 clones, roughly 80% of them singletons. Sequences were obtained from peripheral blood. These receptor sequences come from a human donor in a cohort sampled during active COVID-19.

The V call is TRBV6-5, the J call TRBJ2-1, with no clear D. This CDR3 is built from 14 residues. The germline CDR1 and CDR2 sequences are MNHEY and SVGAGI. Between the trimmed V and J ends, which lost 0 bases and 7 bases, there was a span of 10 bases. CDR3 bases: TGTGCCAGCAGTTACTCAAACCTTCGGAATGAGCAGTTCTTC. This translates into CASSYSNLRNEQFF.

V usage is TRBV18 and J usage is TRBJ2-3; tentatively, D is TRBD2 (6 bases). The V end was cut by 3 bases, the J end by 5 bases, with 12 bases between. The germline V gene encodes CDR1 KGHSH and CDR2 LQKENI. The CDR3 covers 14 residues. The chain's CDR3 is CASSPGGVGDTQYF. In DNA, the CDR3 is TGTGCCAGCTCACCCGGGGGAGTCGGAGATACGCAGTATTTT.

This clone showed up just once. This chain joins TRBV15 and TRBJ2-5; TRBD1 might be the D (5 bases). CDR1 is LNHNV, CDR2 YYDKDF, per germline (reference sequence). Trimming took 0 bases from V and 2 from J, leaving 22 bases between them. This CDR3 has 19 amino acids. DNA of the CDR3: TGTGCCACCAGCAGAGATCTGGCGACAGCCTCAGACCTTCAAGAGACCCAGTACTTC. As protein: CATSRDLATASDLQETQYF.

This clone was counted once. The V gene is TRBV21-1, the J gene TRBJ1-2; TRBD1, the D gene given by the table, was not confirmed from the DNA. TRBV21-1 is classified as a pseudogene. The CDR3 extends over 14 amino acids. The CDR3 sequence is CATIRDRGDYGYTF. The CDR3, as DNA: TGTGCCACCATACGAGACAGGGGGGACTATGGCTACACCTTC.

The rearrangement joins TRBV5-1 to TRBJ1-2; 11 bases align to TRBD1. From germline, CDR1 is SGHRS and CDR2 YFSETQ. The ends lost 0 bases at V and 6 bases at J; junction bases unmatched: 4. This CDR3 has 15 amino acids. In DNA form, the CDR3 reads TGCGCCAGCAGCTTGGCCGGGACAGGGGGAAATGGCTACACCTTC. It specifies CASSLAGTGGNGYTF.

This clone was seen a single time. The chain carries TRBV19 and TRBJ1-6, with 9 bases matching TRBD1. Trimming cost V 5 bases and J 1 base; bases outside gene matches: 6. CDR1 and CDR2 (germline): LNHDA, SQIVND (reference sequence). This CDR3 comprises 17 residues. CDR3 sequence reads: CASSPDRGKSYNSPLHF. CDR3 DNA: TGTGCCAGTAGTCCGGACAGGGGAAAGTCCTATAATTCACCCCTCCACTTT.

The V gene is TRBV4-1, the J gene TRBJ2-3, with TRBD1 identical over 8 bases. With 4 bases clipped from V and 5 bases from J, the junction kept 11 bases outside the gene matches. Germline CDR1 MGHRA, CDR2 YSYEKL. The CDR3 is 16 residues long. CDR3 amino acids: CASSLEGSTGVDTQYF. The CDR3 nucleotides read TGCGCCAGCAGCCTCGAGGGTTCGACAGGGGTAGATACGCAGTATTTT.

V usage is TRBV5-1 and J usage is TRBJ2-7; D is perhaps TRBD1 (6 bases). Trimming cost V 0 bases and J 5 bases, with 9 bases left between them. Germline CDR1 SGHRS, CDR2 YFSETQ. The CDR3 runs to 13 residues. CDR3 DNA sequence: TGCGCCAGCAGCTTGGGCCGGACAGACGAGCAGTACTTC. Protein sequence: CASSLGRTDEQYF. The full variable domain, rest sourced from reference TRBV5-1 and TRBJ2-7, is KAGVTQTPRYLIKTRGQQVTLSCSPISGHRSVSWYQQTPGQGLQFLFEYFSETQRNKGNFPGRFSGRQFSNSRSEMNVSTLELGDSALYLCASSLGRTDEQYFGPGTRLTVT.

The V and J genes are TRBV6-5 and TRBJ2-2, with TRBD1 matching over 7 bases. The CDR3 contains 15 residues. V trimming: 7 bases; J trimming: 2 bases; junction bases outside the gene matches: 7. Germline loops: CDR1 MNHEY, CDR2 SVGAGI. CDR3 residues: CASMTGQTNTGELFF. The CDR3 nucleotides are TGTGCCAGCATGACGGGACAGACCAACACCGGGGAGCTGTTTTTT.

J is TRBJ2-7 and V is TRBV4-1, with a tentative D call TRBD1 (6 bases). Germline V gives CDR1 MGHRA, CDR2 YSYEKL. V was cut by 6 bases and J by 3 bases, with 12 bases left in between. CDR3 length: 13 residues. The CDR3 loop reads CASRPGAGYEQYF. The CDR3 nucleotides read TGCGCCAGCAGGCCAGGGGCTGGCTACGAGCAGTACTTC.

This sequence joins TRBV5-6 and TRBJ1-6; TRBD1 might be the D (6 bases). Germline V gene sequence: CDR1 SGHDT, CDR2 YYEEEE. V was trimmed by 4 bases and J by 2 bases, leaving 16 bases between them. The CDR3 has 17 residues. In DNA form, the CDR3 reads TGTGCCAGCAGCCCGTCTCACAGGGATCCCTATAATTCACCCCTCCACTTT. Protein sequence: CASSPSHRDPYNSPLHF.

CDR3: CASRSAGGSPLHF. CDR3 bases: TGTGCCAGCAGGAGCGCAGGGGGCTCACCCCTCCACTTT. The gene calls are TRBV12-3 or TRBV12-4 and TRBJ1-6; 8 bases agree with TRBD1. V was pared by 6 bases and J by 10 bases, with 5 bases of the junction left unmatched. CDR3 length: 13 residues.

The chain recombines TRBV27 with TRBJ2-7; D might be TRBD2 (5 bases). Trimming left V 6 bases short and J 1 base short, with 10 bases between. The length of the CDR3 is 13 residues. CDR1 MNHEY and CDR2 SMNVEV come from the germline V gene (reference sequence). CDR3 in amino acids: CASRRGLSYEQYF. CDR3 nucleotide sequence: TGTGCCAGCAGACGCGGACTGTCCTACGAGCAGTACTTC.

This clone showed up many times. The J gene is TRBJ1-1, the V gene TRBV18; the D gene is possibly TRBD1 (5 bases). The CDR3 length is 13 residues. Trimming pared 4 bases from V and 3 bases from J, leaving 9 bases between. The germline CDR1 and CDR2 sequences are KGHSH and LQKENI. The CDR3 coding sequence is TGTGCCAGCTCACGTGTAGGGGACACTGAAGCTTTCTTT. Translated, it gives CASSRVGDTEAFF.

J is TRBJ1-2 and V is TRBV10-3, with 7 bases that match TRBD1. V lost 5 bases to trimming and J lost 5 bases; unmatched junction nucleotides: 8. The CDR3 runs to 14 residues. Germline CDR1 reads ENHRY; CDR2 reads SYGVKD. The CDR3 loop is CAISPPGTAYGYTF. DNA of the CDR3: TGTGCCATCAGTCCCCCCGGGACAGCTTATGGCTACACCTTC.

This clone occurred a few times. The chain couples TRBV11-2 to TRBJ2-1; 7 nucleotides match TRBD1. Trimming cost V 3 bases and J 3 bases; bases outside gene matches: 5. CDR3 size: 15 residues. Germline CDR1 SGHAT, CDR2 FQNNGV. CDR3: CASSFRQGYYNEQFF. In DNA form, the CDR3 reads TGTGCCAGCAGCTTCCGACAGGGTTACTACAATGAGCAGTTCTTC.

This rearrangement joins TRBV5-6 to TRBJ2-7, with D perhaps TRBD1 (6 bases). V lost 2 bases and J 3 bases, leaving 18 bases between the germline ends. The CDR3 is 16 amino acids. Germline assignment: CDR1 SGHDT and CDR2 YYEEEE. The CDR3 loop reads CASSFRGGVSLYEQYF. The CDR3 nucleotides are TGTGCCAGCAGCTTTCGTGGGGGCGTCAGTCTCTACGAGCAGTACTTC.

This rearrangement joins TRBV25-1 to TRBJ1-1; D gene ambiguous. CDR3 length: 14 amino acids. Germline V gives CDR1 MGHDK, CDR2 SYGVNS. The V end lost 1 base, the J end lost 1 base, and 7 bases lay between the germline ends. The CDR3 here is CASSELGTNTEAFF. In DNA, the CDR3 is TGTGCCAGCAGTGAATTGGGCACGAACACTGAAGCTTTCTTT.

This sequence joins TRBV5-1 and TRBJ1-1, with a possible D match to TRBD1 (5 bases). V dropped 0 bases and J dropped 5 bases, with 11 bases sitting between them. The length of the CDR3 is 14 residues. Looked up from germline, CDR1 is SGHRS and CDR2 is YFSETQ. The CDR3 nucleotides are TGCGCCAGCAGCTTGGTGCAGGGCGGAACTGAAGCTTTCTTT. It specifies CASSLVQGGTEAFF.

This clone showed up just a few times. The chain is built from TRBV19 and TRBJ2-1; 7 positions agree with TRBD1. Unmatched junction bases numbered 5, after V lost 4 bases and J lost 5 bases. The CDR3 has 14 amino acids. Germline values: CDR1 LNHDA, CDR2 SQIVND (reference sequence). This CDR3 reads CASSRQGYHNEQFF. DNA for the CDR3: TGTGCCAGTAGTAGACAGGGCTACCACAATGAGCAGTTCTTC. The full variable domain, in which reference TRBV19 and TRBJ2-1 provide the parts outside the CDR3, is DGGITQSPKYLFRKEGQNVTLSCEQNLNHDAMYWYRQDPGQGLRLIYYSQIVNDFQKGDIAEGYSVSREKKESFPLTVTSAQKNPTAFYLCASSRQGYHNEQFFGPGTRLTVL.

This chain links TRBV7-3 with TRBJ2-5; perhaps TRBD2 as D (7 bases). Germline assignment: CDR1 SGHTA and CDR2 FQGTGA. V dropped 3 bases and J dropped 1 base, with 12 bases sitting between them. CDR3 size: 15 residues. The CDR3 region is CASSFPAGAQETQYF. The CDR3 bases are TGTGCCAGCAGCTTTCCGGCGGGGGCCCAAGAGACCCAGTACTTC. The full variable domain, with the rest looked up from reference TRBV7-3 and TRBJ2-5, is GAGVSQTPSNKVTEKGKYVELRCDPISGHTALYWYRQSLGQGPEFLIYFQGTGAADDSGLPNDRFFAVRPEGSVSTLKIQRTERGDSAVYLCASSFPAGAQETQYFGPGTRLLVL.

The genes are TRBV2 and TRBJ2-7, with D unresolved. From germline, CDR1 is SNHLY and CDR2 FYNNEI. This CDR3 region has 12 residues. The V gene lost 5 bases and the J gene lost 1 base, with 6 bases spanning the gap. CDR3 in amino acids: CASSPTSYEQYF. DNA of the CDR3: TGTGCCAGCAGTCCCACTTCCTACGAGCAGTACTTC.

This chain uses TRBV15 with TRBJ2-5, with 8 bases lining up with TRBD2. Germline trimming cut 1 base from V and 1 base from J; bases unmatched to any gene: 8. CDR3 length equals 17 residues. The germline V gene encodes CDR1 LNHNV and CDR2 YYDKDF (reference sequence). The CDR3 is CATSRVPGGGIQETQYF. The CDR3, as DNA: TGTGCCACCAGCAGAGTCCCTGGCGGGGGGATCCAAGAGACCCAGTACTTC.

The chain couples TRBV2 to TRBJ1-2, with a possible D match to TRBD1 (6 bases). Trimming left V 6 bases short and J 0 bases short, with 11 bases between. The CDR3 totals 14 residues. Per germline, CDR1 SNHLY and CDR2 FYNNEI. CDR3 region: CASSGGQPNYGYTF. The DNA for the CDR3 is TGTGCCAGCAGCGGAGGACAGCCTAACTATGGCTACACCTTC.